These 11 T cell receptor beta chains were all obtained from the same sample, sequenced in a study of T cell responses to AZD1222 COVID-19 vaccine. Data came from immunoSEQ multiplex PCR; TCRdb stores just in-frame clones and leaves some out. The sample includes 100,000 to 150,000 clones, about nine tenths of them seen just once. The source was peripheral blood, collected on day 0 of AZD1222 vaccination. The receptors derive from an adult in good health.

This clone was picked up one time. The genes are TRBV11-3 and TRBJ2-1; no reliable D call. Trimming removed 5 bases from V and 2 bases from J, with 13 bases in between. The CDR3 extends over 15 amino acids. Per germline, CDR1 SGHNT and CDR2 YENEEA. This CDR3 is CASSLRRTAYNEQFF. CDR3 in DNA: TGTGCCAGCAGCCTGAGGCGGACCGCCTACAATGAGCAGTTCTTC.

This clone was found a few times. This chain connects TRBV6-2 or TRBV6-3 to TRBJ2-1, with TRBD1 identical over 11 bases. Germline CDR1 MNHEY, CDR2 SVGEGT. CDR3 length: 15 amino acids. V dropped 3 bases and J dropped 6; count of bases not matched to a gene: 4. CDR3 sequence reads: CASSYDGTGGNEQFF. CDR3 in DNA: TGTGCCAGCAGTTATGACGGGACAGGGGGCAATGAGCAGTTCTTC.

As regards this clone: The junction does not match germline at one end; this may be a read error. The chain carries TRBV6-2 or TRBV6-3 and TRBJ1-5, with D perhaps TRBD1 (6 bases). The germline V gene has CDR1 MNHEY and CDR2 SVGEGT. The CDR3 covers 15 residues. Written as DNA, the CDR3 is TGTGCCAACAGTTACAACAGGGATAGCAATCAGCCCCAGCATTTT. It encodes CANSYNRDSNQPQHF.

The rearrangement joins TRBV1 to TRBJ2-7; whether TRBD1, the table's D call, matches the DNA was not checked. TRBV1 is classified as a pseudogene. This CDR3 has 14 residues. The CDR3 region has the DNA TGCACCAGCCGGACCGGACAGGGGGCGGGCGAGCAGTACTTC. Translating it yields CTSRTGQGAGEQYF.

The chain couples TRBV7-2 to TRBJ2-2; TRBD1 agrees at 9 bases. The length of the CDR3 is 15 residues. V trimming: 5 bases; J trimming: 4 bases; junction bases outside the gene matches: 5. Germline values: CDR1 SGHTA, CDR2 FQGNSA. The CDR3 nucleotides are TGTGCCAGCAGCCCGGACAGGGGAAGCACCGGGGAGCTGTTTTTT. This encodes CASSPDRGSTGELFF.

This chain joins TRBV30 and TRBJ1-6; 8 positions match TRBD1. Germline V lookup: CDR1 GTSNPN, CDR2 SVGIG (reference sequence). Losses at the gene ends were 2 bases for V and 5 bases for J; bases not matched to a gene: 5. The CDR3 totals 15 residues. CDR3 residues: CAWSFGQGNNSPLHF. The DNA for the CDR3 is TGTGCCTGGAGTTTCGGACAGGGAAATAATTCACCCCTCCACTTT.

The V call is TRBV7-8, the J call TRBJ2-2, with 10 bases lining up with TRBD2. V lost 11 bases, J lost 4 bases, and 10 bases stayed unmatched. Germline V lookup: CDR1 SGHVS, CDR2 FQNEAQ. CDR3 length: 15 amino acids. CDR3 in amino acids: CAAGRGLASTGELFF. In nucleotides, the CDR3 is TGTGCCGCCGGTAGGGGACTAGCGTCCACCGGGGAGCTGTTTTTT.

The chain joins TRBV5-4 to TRBJ1-6; D not resolved. V lost 4 bases to trimming and J lost 6 bases, with 5 bases between them. The germline CDR1 and CDR2 sequences are SGHNT and YYREEE (reference sequence). CDR3 length: 12 amino acids. The CDR3 DNA follows: TGTGCCAGCAGCCGAATTAATTCACCCCTCCACTTT. The encoded protein is CASSRINSPLHF.

This clone showed up just once. The chain uses TRBV6-5 and TRBJ1-1, with TRBD1 matching 11 bases. Germline V gene sequence: CDR1 MNHEY, CDR2 SVGAGI. The CDR3 totals 15 residues. Unmatched junction bases numbered 3, after V lost 1 base and J lost 5 bases. CDR3 sequence: CASSYWGQGETEAFF. CDR3 in DNA: TGTGCCAGCAGTTACTGGGGACAGGGGGAAACTGAAGCTTTCTTT.

This rearrangement joins TRBV28 to TRBJ1-2, with 7 bases matching TRBD1. This CDR3 spans 15 amino acids. J lost 2 bases, V lost 2 bases, and 5 bases had no gene match. CDR1 and CDR2 from the germline V gene are MDHEN and SYDVKM. CDR3 sequence: CASSLPLGQNYGYTF. Here the CDR3 DNA reads TGTGCCAGCAGTTTACCTCTGGGACAGAACTATGGCTACACCTTC.

This clone was found once. V gene TRBV3-1 (or the pseudogene TRBV3-2) combines with J gene TRBJ2-3; D is ambiguous. Trimming stripped 2 bases from V and 5 bases from J, with 8 bases between. This CDR3 spans 13 amino acids. Germline CDR1 reads LGHDT; CDR2 reads YNNKEL (reference sequence). The CDR3 nucleotides read TGTGCCAGCAGCCAACTAACTGGAGATACGCAGTATTTT. Amino acids: CASSQLTGDTQYF.